The entry that follows covers one T cell receptor (beta chain) sequence. This sample was taken from a study of T cell responses to AZD1222 COVID-19 vaccine. The data were produced by immunoSEQ multiplex PCR, yet TCRdb's version contains in-frame clones alone and is incomplete. The repertoire holds around 200,000 clones, 94% seen once, with roughly 1.5% in the top ten. This CDR3 comprises 18 residues. With 3 bases removed from V and 7 bases from J, the gap between germline ends came to 24 bases. The germline gives CDR1 KGHDR, CDR2 SFDVKD. The specimen comprised peripheral blood, sampled 28 days after the second AZD1222 dose. This clonotype was obtained from an adult who received the AZD1222 COVID-19 vaccine. V usage is TRBV24-1 and J usage is TRBJ1-5; a possible D gene is TRBD1 (6 bases). In DNA, the CDR3 is TGTGCCACCAGTGATGTCCGGGACAAGAACCCGTCACGGCAGCCCCAGCATTTT. Translated, it gives CATSDVRDKNPSRQPQHF.